Each of the 14 T cell receptor beta chains below was sequenced from the same sample in a study of a mutant IDH1 vaccine in newly diagnosed glioma. As for time point: week 11, during vaccination. The vaccine gave 300 ug of a 20-mer mutant IDH1 peptide subcutaneously per dose. TCRdb's table, derived via immunoSEQ multiplex PCR, lists solely in-frame clones and lacks some. The sample carries some 120,000 clones, 80% recorded once. Their antigen targets remain unknown. This material consisted of PBMCs, taken from a glioma patient whose treatment included an IDH1 peptide vaccine. Receptors were obtained from a man aged 35 to 55 with glioma.

This chain uses TRBV9 with TRBJ2-3; D call uncertain. In germline, CDR1 is SGDLS, CDR2 YYNGEE. CDR3 length: 15 amino acids. V was clipped by 0 bases and J by 0 bases, with 8 bases between them. CDR3 protein: CASSVVGSSTDTQYF. For the CDR3, the DNA is TGTGCCAGCAGCGTAGTAGGGTCTAGCACAGATACGCAGTATTTT.

This clone was counted a single time. The chain uses TRBV12-5 and TRBJ1-5; D is possibly TRBD1 (5 bases). CDR3 length: 13 amino acids. V lost 6 bases and J 4 bases, leaving 10 bases between the germline ends. CDR1 is LGHNT, CDR2 FRNRAP, per germline. Here the CDR3 reads CASGAGGNQPQHF. CDR3 nucleotides: TGTGCTAGTGGGGCCGGGGGAAATCAGCCCCAGCATTTT.

The chain carries TRBV5-6 and TRBJ2-2; perhaps TRBD1 as D (5 bases). The CDR3 has 16 amino acids. CDR1 and CDR2 from the germline V gene are SGHDT and YYEEEE. Trimming took off 0 bases at V and 2 bases at J, with 11 bases between the two ends. This chain's CDR3 is CASSLAGRVNTGELFF. The CDR3 nucleotides are TGTGCCAGCAGCTTGGCGGGCAGGGTTAACACCGGGGAGCTGTTTTTT.

The gene calls are TRBV30 and TRBJ2-7; TRBD1 agrees at 7 bases. The CDR3 covers 13 residues. In germline, CDR1 is GTSNPN, CDR2 SVGIG (reference sequence). With 6 bases clipped from V and 4 bases from J, the junction kept 9 bases outside the gene matches. The CDR3 spells CACELGGLYEQYF. In DNA form, the CDR3 reads TGTGCCTGTGAGCTAGGGGGCTTATACGAGCAGTACTTC.

The chain combines TRBV6-5 with TRBJ1-5, with TRBD1 matching 10 bases. CDR3 length equals 15 residues. The J segment lost 4 bases and the V segment lost 5 bases, leaving 5 bases of the junction unmatched. In germline, CDR1 is MNHEY, CDR2 SVGAGI. The CDR3 reads CASSSRQGANQPQHF. The CDR3 bases are TGTGCCAGCAGTAGTCGACAGGGGGCGAATCAGCCCCAGCATTTT.

The chain couples TRBV7-2 to TRBJ1-5, with D perhaps TRBD1 (5 bases). The CDR3 is made up of 16 amino acids. The germline gives CDR1 SGHTA, CDR2 FQGNSA. Trimming stripped 1 base from V and 2 bases from J, with 12 bases between. The DNA of the CDR3 is TGTGCCAGCAGCTTAGATGTGGGGGGAGGCAATCAGCCCCAGCATTTT. It is translated as CASSLDVGGGNQPQHF.

This chain links TRBV23-1 with TRBJ2-2, with D tentatively TRBD1 (7 bases). TRBV23-1 is sorted into the ORF group, with uncertain function. The length of the CDR3 is 18 residues. V lost 0 bases and J 4 bases, leaving 18 bases between the germline ends. DNA for the CDR3: TGCGCCAGCAGTCAATCGACTAGGACAGGCCCTGGCACCGGGGAGCTGTTTTTT. Translation gives CASSQSTRTGPGTGELFF.

The genes are TRBV19 and TRBJ2-7; possibly TRBD1 for D (5 bases). The V and J ends lost 4 bases and 0 bases respectively, with 10 bases between them. CDR3 length equals 14 residues. Germline loops: CDR1 LNHDA, CDR2 SQIVND (reference sequence). The CDR3 region has the DNA TGTGCCAGTAGTAGGCAGGACAACTCCTACGAGCAGTACTTC. Residues: CASSRQDNSYEQYF.

The rearrangement joins TRBV13 to TRBJ2-3; D is uncertain. Germline V gene sequence: CDR1 PRHDT, CDR2 FYEKMQ (reference sequence). Trimming left V 3 bases short and J 2 bases short, with 9 bases between. The CDR3 is made up of 14 amino acids. The CDR3 reads CASSFMALTDTQYF. As DNA, the CDR3 is TGTGCCAGCAGCTTCATGGCCCTCACAGATACGCAGTATTTT.

The chain combines TRBV4-1 with TRBJ2-1; weak D call: TRBD1 (6 bases). Germline values: CDR1 MGHRA, CDR2 YSYEKL. Trimming shortened V by 0 bases and J by 1 base, and 7 bases separated the two germline ends. This CDR3 comprises 15 residues. The CDR3 DNA reads TGCGCCAGCAGCCAAGACAGGGGTTCCTACAATGAGCAGTTCTTC. This codes for CASSQDRGSYNEQFF.

The gene calls are TRBV19 and TRBJ1-5; D uncertain. This CDR3 has 12 amino acids. Trimming stripped 4 bases from V and 11 bases from J, with 12 bases between. Looked up from germline, CDR1 is LNHDA and CDR2 is SQIVND (reference sequence). CDR3 amino acids: CASSSQTSSQHF. For the CDR3, the DNA is TGTGCCAGTAGTAGCCAGACCTCATCCCAGCATTTT.

This chain connects TRBV5-1 to TRBJ1-2, with 9 bases matching TRBD1. CDR1 SGHRS and CDR2 YFSETQ come from the germline V gene. The CDR3 is made up of 14 amino acids. With V trimmed by 3 bases and J by 6 bases, 6 bases remained unmatched. The CDR3 sequence: CASSWETGGNGYTF. CDR3 bases: TGCGCCAGCAGCTGGGAGACAGGGGGGAATGGCTACACCTTC.

In its sample, this clone was seen once. The V and J genes are TRBV18 and TRBJ2-5; 14 nucleotides agree with TRBD2. The CDR3 extends over 21 amino acids. V lost 4 bases and J lost 3; bases outside the gene matches: 19. Germline assignment: CDR1 KGHSH and CDR2 LQKENI. CDR3 nucleotides: TGTGCCAGCTCACTCCTTCCGGGACTAGCGGGAGCGTTGGTGGGAGAAGAGACCCAGTACTTC. Its protein is CASSLLPGLAGALVGEETQYF.

The chain is built from TRBV11-1 and TRBJ2-7, with 8 bases lining up with TRBD2. The V and J ends lost 5 bases and 0 bases, in that order; junction bases with no gene match: 3. Germline assignment: CDR1 SGHAT and CDR2 FQDESV (reference sequence). The CDR3 is 14 residues long. The DNA for the CDR3 is TGTGCCAGCAGCAGCCGGGGGGGCTCCTACGAGCAGTACTTC. The encoded protein is CASSSRGGSYEQYF.